The 13 T cell receptor beta chains given below trace back to one sample, sequenced in a study of CD8 T cells in Susac syndrome. An amount of RNA that ranged from roughly 0.5 to 1 ug was reverse transcribed with random hexamers. From the immunoSEQ multiplex PCR reads, TCRdb called clonotypes with MiXCR, one entry per CDR3 protein. The sample consists of around 170,000 distinct CDR3 sequences, roughly 94% of them appearing once. The sample comprised CD8+ T cells from PBMCs. These receptors all come from a human donor with Susac syndrome.

V is TRBV29-1 and J is TRBJ1-1, with TRBD1 identical over 7 bases. V lost 6 bases and J lost 2; bases outside the gene matches: 6. The CDR3 length is 13 residues. CDR1 SQVTM and CDR2 ANQGSEA come from the germline V gene. CDR3 region: CSVIRGDNTEAFF. The CDR3 bases are TGCAGCGTAATCAGGGGGGATAACACTGAAGCTTTCTTT.

This clonotype was recorded once. The chain uses TRBV29-1 and TRBJ1-1, with D unclear. The V and J ends lost 4 bases and 1 base respectively, with 10 bases between them. Germline CDR1 reads SQVTM; CDR2 reads ANQGSEA. The CDR3 totals 13 residues. This CDR3 is CSVGKTENTEAFF. The CDR3 DNA sequence: TGCAGCGTTGGAAAAACAGAGAACACTGAAGCTTTCTTT.

The rearrangement joins TRBV20-1 to TRBJ2-5, with 12 bases aligning to TRBD2. Germline loops: CDR1 DFQATT, CDR2 SNEGSKA (reference sequence). Trimming took 0 bases from V and 5 from J; bases not matched to a gene: 7. The CDR3 is 16 residues long. The CDR3 sequence is CSARDLTSGGTETQYF. DNA of the CDR3: TGCAGTGCTAGAGATCTGACTAGCGGGGGAACGGAGACCCAGTACTTC.

The CDR3 bases are TGTGCCAGCAGTGCGCAACCGGGACAGTATTACGAGCAGTACTTC. This codes for CASSAQPGQYYEQYF. The rearrangement links TRBV2 to TRBJ2-7; the match to TRBD1 covers 7 bases. The CDR3 totals 15 residues. With V trimmed by 4 bases and J by 4 bases, 10 bases remained unmatched. The germline CDR1 and CDR2 sequences are SNHLY and FYNNEI.

The chain has TRBV9 and TRBJ2-1; 8 nucleotides agree with TRBD2. Losses at the gene ends were 4 bases for V and 7 bases for J; bases not matched to a gene: 4. Germline V gives CDR1 SGDLS, CDR2 YYNGEE. CDR3 size: 13 residues. Here the CDR3 DNA reads TGTGCCAGCAGCACACTAGCGGAGAATGAGCAGTTCTTC. Translation gives CASSTLAENEQFF.

This sequence joins TRBV5-1 and TRBJ2-7; D possibly uses TRBD1 or TRBD2 (7 bases each). The germline V gene encodes CDR1 SGHRS and CDR2 YFSETQ. This CDR3 comprises 14 residues. Trimming pared 0 bases from V and 6 bases from J, leaving 13 bases between. This CDR3 is CASSLAAGGGEQYF. The CDR3 DNA sequence: TGCGCCAGCAGCTTGGCAGCAGGGGGGGGCGAGCAGTACTTC.

V is TRBV15 and J is TRBJ2-1; tentatively, D is TRBD1 or TRBD2 (6 bases each). Between the trimmed V and J ends, which lost 1 base and 6 bases, there was a span of 13 bases. Per germline, CDR1 LNHNV and CDR2 YYDKDF (reference sequence). This CDR3 has 15 residues. CDR3 sequence (DNA): TGTGCCACCAGCAGAGCCTCCGGGGGCCTCAATGAGCAGTTCTTC. This codes for CATSRASGGLNEQFF.

The chain has TRBV10-3 and TRBJ1-1; D remains unclear. CDR1 and CDR2 (germline): ENHRY, SYGVKD. This CDR3 has 15 amino acids. Trimming took off 1 base at V and 0 bases at J, with 9 bases between the two ends. CDR3 DNA: TGTGCCATCAGTGAGTTTGGGGAGGTGAACACTGAAGCTTTCTTT. The encoded protein is CAISEFGEVNTEAFF.

In this sample, this clonotype turned up a few times. The CDR3 nucleotides read TGTGCCAGCAGTTTCCGGGAGACCCAGTACTTC. Protein: CASSFRETQYF. The chain employs TRBV27 and TRBJ2-5; no reliable D call. Trimming pared 3 bases from V and 5 bases from J, leaving 4 bases between. The CDR3 spans 11 residues. Germline V CDR1 and CDR2: MNHEY, SMNVEV (reference sequence).

This clonotype was seen just once. The gene calls are TRBV27 and TRBJ1-5; D is possibly TRBD1 (5 bases). V lost 0 bases to trimming and J lost 0 bases, with 6 bases between them. The CDR3 length is 15 residues. Germline V gene sequence: CDR1 MNHEY, CDR2 SMNVEV (reference sequence). The CDR3 bases are TGTGCCAGCAGTTTATCGGGACTTAGCAATCAGCCCCAGCATTTT. As protein: CASSLSGLSNQPQHF.

The CDR3 nucleotides read TGTGCCAGCTCACCACAGGGGCCTTATAGGTATGGCTACACCTTC. This gives the protein CASSPQGPYRYGYTF. The chain is built from TRBV18 and TRBJ1-2; possibly TRBD1 for D (5 bases). The CDR3 runs 15 residues. Trimming pared 1 base from V and 5 bases from J, leaving 14 bases between. From germline, CDR1 is KGHSH and CDR2 LQKENI.

This chain connects TRBV15 to TRBJ2-7; 11 bases align to TRBD1. J gave up 0 bases and V 5 bases, and 3 bases lay outside the gene matches. CDR3 size: 15 residues. The germline CDR1 and CDR2 sequences are LNHNV and YYDKDF (reference sequence). The CDR3 DNA follows: TGTGCCACCAGCCAGGGACAGGGGGTCTCCTACGAGCAGTACTTC. This codes for CATSQGQGVSYEQYF.

Only one count was recorded for this clonotype. The V and J genes are TRBV19 and TRBJ1-5, with D unclear. Germline CDR1 is LNHDA and CDR2 is SQIVND (reference sequence). This CDR3 is built from 14 residues. Trimming cost V 5 bases and J 5 bases, with 13 bases left between them. CDR3 region: CASSLILGDQPQHF. In DNA form, the CDR3 reads TGTGCCAGTAGTTTAATTCTTGGGGATCAGCCCCAGCATTTT. Variable domain in full (rest from reference TRBV19 and TRBJ1-5): DGGITQSPKYLFRKEGQNVTLSCEQNLNHDAMYWYRQDPGQGLRLIYYSQIVNDFQKGDIAEGYSVSREKKESFPLTVTSAQKNPTAFYLCASSLILGDQPQHFGDGTRLSIL.